This entry lists 2 T cell receptor beta chains sequenced from one sample in a study of OX40 agonist ivuxolimab in advanced cancers. Libraries were prepared by immunoSEQ multiplex PCR; TCRdb keeps only in-frame clonotypes and omits some of them. The table shows approximately 50,000 clones, with roughly 86% occurring only once. The material sequenced was CD4+ or CD8+ T cells sorted from blood, taken in a trial of the OX40 agonist ivuxolimab. These receptors were collected from an adult with an advanced solid tumor such as melanoma, head and neck, liver or kidney cancer.

The J gene is TRBJ1-3, the V gene TRBV7-2; D is unresolved. Trimming stripped 2 bases from V and 5 bases from J, with 4 bases between. CDR1 is SGHTA, CDR2 FQGNSA, per germline. This CDR3 region has 12 residues. CDR3 residues: CASSLSRNTIYF. CDR3 DNA: TGTGCCAGCAGCTTATCACGAAACACCATATATTTT.

This chain connects TRBV2 to TRBJ2-7; a weak D match, TRBD1 (6 bases). Trimming left V 6 bases short and J 4 bases short, with 13 bases between. CDR3 length equals 13 residues. Germline V gives CDR1 SNHLY, CDR2 FYNNEI. CDR3 in DNA: TGTGCCAGCAGAAGAATTACAGGGTACGAGCAGTACTTC. It codes for CASRRITGYEQYF.